This TCR beta chain emerged from a study of blood T cell repertoires in COVID-19. Study details: T cells, B-cell-depleted T cells, or PBMCs provided the cDNA or gDNA that served as material.

The CDR3 has 14 residues. Trimming took 0 bases from V and 5 from J, leaving 10 bases between them. The germline CDR1 and CDR2 sequences are LGHNA and YNFKEQ. Assay: immunoSEQ multiplex PCR; the TCRdb copy retains only in-frame clones and omits some. The table has roughly 260,000 clones, 75% to 90% seen once. The TCR sequence derives from a woman aged 25 to 39 with acute COVID-19. The V call is TRBV4-2, the J call TRBJ1-1; no clear D gene. The material sequenced was PBMCs or T cells enriched from blood (not recorded which). The CDR3 DNA is TGTGCCAGCAGCCAAGATCACACGGGGACTGAAGCTTTCTTT. Protein: CASSQDHTGTEAFF.